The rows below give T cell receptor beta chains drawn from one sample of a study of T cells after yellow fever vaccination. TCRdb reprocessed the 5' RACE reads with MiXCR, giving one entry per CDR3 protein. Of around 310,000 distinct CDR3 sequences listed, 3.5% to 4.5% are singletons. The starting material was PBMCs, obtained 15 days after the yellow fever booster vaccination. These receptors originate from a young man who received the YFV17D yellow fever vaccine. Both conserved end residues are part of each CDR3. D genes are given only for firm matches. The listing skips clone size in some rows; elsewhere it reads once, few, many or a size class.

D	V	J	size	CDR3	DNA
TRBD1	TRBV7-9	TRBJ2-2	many	CASSPNWDRLFPGELFF	TGTGCCAGCAGCCCGAACTGGGACAGATTGTTCCCCGGGGAGCTGTTTTTT
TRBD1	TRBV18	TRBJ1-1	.	CASSADRETEAFF	TGTGCCAGCTCAGCGGACAGGGAAACTGAAGCTTTCTTT
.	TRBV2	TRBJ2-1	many	CATLRRSSYNEQFF	TGTGCCACACTAAGACGGAGCTCCTACAATGAGCAGTTCTTC
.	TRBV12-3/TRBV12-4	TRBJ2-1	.	CASSTRTGEQFF	TGTGCCAGCAGTACCCGGACCGGCGAGCAGTTCTTC
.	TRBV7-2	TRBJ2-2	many	CATRGMGAGGELFF	TGTGCCACCCGGGGCATGGGGGCCGGCGGGGAGCTGTTTTTT
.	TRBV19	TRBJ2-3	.	CASSIDSRPSSSTDTQYF	TGTGCCAGTAGTATAGATTCTCGGCCTAGCTCTAGCACAGATACGCAGTATTTT
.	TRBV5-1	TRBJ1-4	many	CASSFFPGEDEKLFF	TGCGCCAGCAGCTTCTTTCCCGGTGAGGATGAAAAACTGTTTTTT
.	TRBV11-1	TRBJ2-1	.	CASSLYVGGNEQFF	TGTGCCAGCAGCTTATACGTCGGGGGCAATGAGCAGTTCTTC
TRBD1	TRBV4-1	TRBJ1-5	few	CASSQDRMGQSGNQPQHF	TGCGCCAGCAGCCAAGATCGGATGGGACAGTCGGGCAATCAGCCCCAGCATTTT
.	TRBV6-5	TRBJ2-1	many	CASSYSPAGEQFF	TGTGCCAGCAGTTACTCCCCCGCCGGTGAGCAGTTCTTC
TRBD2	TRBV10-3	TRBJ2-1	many	CAIRGGNYNEQFF	TGTGCCATCAGGGGGGGGAACTACAATGAGCAGTTCTTC
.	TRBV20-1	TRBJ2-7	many	CSARTASSDSYEQYF	TGCAGTGCTAGAACCGCTTCTAGCGACTCCTACGAGCAGTACTTC
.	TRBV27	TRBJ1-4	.	CASSSLQFGVEGKLFF	TGTGCCAGCAGTTCCCTTCAGTTCGGGGTTGAAGGAAAACTGTTTTTT
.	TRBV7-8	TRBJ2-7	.	CASTLGETPSKQYF	TGTGCCAGCACCTTAGGGGAGACTCCCTCCAAGCAGTACTTC
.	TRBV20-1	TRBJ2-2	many	CSARVINTGELFF	TGCAGTGCTAGAGTTATAAACACCGGGGAGCTGTTTTTT
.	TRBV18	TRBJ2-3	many	CASSPERDTQYF	TGTGCCAGCTCACCGGAGAGGGATACGCAGTATTTT
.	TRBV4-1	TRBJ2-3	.	CASSQLDRDTQYF	TGCGCCAGCAGCCAACTGGACAGAGATACGCAGTATTTT
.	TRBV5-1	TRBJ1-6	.	CASSLGQPSGSPLHF	TGCGCCAGCAGCTTGGGACAACCCTCGGGTTCACCCCTCCACTTT
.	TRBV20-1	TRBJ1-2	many	CSAGAGQQINYGYTF	TGCAGTGCTGGGGCCGGGCAGCAAATTAACTATGGCTACACCTTC
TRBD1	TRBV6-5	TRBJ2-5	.	CASRTGDRGQETQYF	TGTGCCAGCAGAACTGGGGACAGGGGACAAGAGACCCAGTACTTC
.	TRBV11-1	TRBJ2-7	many	CASSSYTGTTYEQYF	TGTGCCAGCAGCTCATATACAGGGACTACCTACGAGCAGTACTTC
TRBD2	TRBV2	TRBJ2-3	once	CASRTREAGEDTQYF	TGTGCCAGCAGGACCAGGGAAGCGGGGGAAGATACGCAGTATTTT
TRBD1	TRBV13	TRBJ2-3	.	CASSSKGTGPVADTQYF	TGTGCCAGCAGCTCAAAAGGGACAGGTCCGGTAGCAGATACGCAGTATTTT
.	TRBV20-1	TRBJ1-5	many	CSAQTRDFNQPQHF	TGCAGTGCCCAAACTCGCGATTTCAATCAGCCCCAGCATTTT
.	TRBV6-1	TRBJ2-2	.	CATRPVGPGELFF	TGTGCCACCCGACCCGTCGGTCCCGGGGAGCTGTTTTTT
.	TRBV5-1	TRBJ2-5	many	CASSLGGEETQYF	TGCGCCAGCAGCTTGGGCGGGGAAGAGACCCAGTACTTC
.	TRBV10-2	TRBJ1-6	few	CASSLQIYNSPLHF	TGCGCCAGCAGCCTCCAGATTTATAATTCACCCCTCCACTTT
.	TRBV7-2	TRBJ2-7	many	CASSLRYLRDHYEQYF	TGTGCCAGCAGCCTCCGATACCTCCGGGACCACTACGAGCAGTACTTC
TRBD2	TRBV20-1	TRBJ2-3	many	CSAQWGGGGNTQYF	TGCAGTGCCCAGTGGGGCGGGGGGGGCAATACGCAGTATTTT
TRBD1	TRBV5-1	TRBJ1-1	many	CASSSQGAATEAFF	TGCGCCAGCAGCTCCCAGGGGGCCGCCACTGAAGCTTTCTTT
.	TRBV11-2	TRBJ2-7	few	CASSLGLVYEQYF	TGTGCCAGCAGCTTAGGTTTGGTCTACGAGCAGTACTTC
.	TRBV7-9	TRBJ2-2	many	CASSSGFTGELFF	TGTGCCAGCAGCTCAGGTTTCACCGGGGAGCTGTTTTTT
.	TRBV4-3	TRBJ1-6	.	CASSQVWGSPLHF	TGCGCCAGCAGCCAAGTCTGGGGGTCACCCCTCCACTTT
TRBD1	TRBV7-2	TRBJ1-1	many	CASSSGRGRSGAEAFF	TGTGCCAGCAGCTCAGGGAGGGGGCGCAGCGGCGCTGAAGCTTTCTTT
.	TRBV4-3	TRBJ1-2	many	CASSQDYLRGDYGYTF	TGCGCCAGCAGCCAAGATTATCTCCGGGGCGACTATGGCTACACCTTC
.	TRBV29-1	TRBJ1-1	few	CSTTWASSNTEAFF	TGCAGCACAACCTGGGCTTCCTCGAACACTGAAGCTTTCTTT
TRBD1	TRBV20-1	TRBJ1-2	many	CSAPGQGRIDYGYTF	TGCAGTGCTCCGGGACAGGGGAGAATCGACTATGGCTACACCTTC
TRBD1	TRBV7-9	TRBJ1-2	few	CASSMDRGNGYTF	TGTGCCAGCAGCATGGACAGGGGAAATGGCTACACCTTC
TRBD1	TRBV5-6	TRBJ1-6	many	CASSEDRDVGSPLHF	TGTGCCAGCAGCGAGGACAGGGACGTAGGGTCACCCCTCCACTTT
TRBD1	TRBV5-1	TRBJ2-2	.	CDSSLDGQGTGELFF	TGCGACAGCAGCTTGGATGGACAGGGGACCGGGGAGCTGTTTTTT
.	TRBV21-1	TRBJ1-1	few	CASSKGGVSYTEAFF	TGTGCCAGCAGCAAGGGGGGGGTTTCGTACACTGAAGCTTTCTTT
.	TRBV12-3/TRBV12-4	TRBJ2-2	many	CASSQLRNAGELFF	TGTGCCAGCAGTCAGCTACGGAACGCCGGGGAGCTGTTTTTT
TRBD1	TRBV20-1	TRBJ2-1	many	CSAQQGRDNEQFF	TGCAGTGCACAACAGGGGCGTGACAATGAGCAGTTCTTC
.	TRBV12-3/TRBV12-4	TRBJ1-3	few	CASSLASGFGNTIYF	TGTGCCAGCAGTTTAGCTTCAGGATTTGGAAACACCATATATTTT
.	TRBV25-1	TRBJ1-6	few	CASSAPERGDSPLHF	TGTGCCAGCAGTGCTCCGGAGAGGGGCGATTCACCCCTCCACTTT
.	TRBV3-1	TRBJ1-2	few	CASSQAQYGYTF	TGTGCCAGCAGCCAAGCACAGTATGGCTACACCTTC
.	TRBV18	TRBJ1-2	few	CASSPRGGDYGYTF	TGTGCCAGCTCACCACGGGGAGGTGACTATGGCTACACCTTC
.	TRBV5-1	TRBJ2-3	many	CASSLVRETDTQYF	TGCGCCAGCAGCTTGGTTCGGGAGACAGATACGCAGTATTTT
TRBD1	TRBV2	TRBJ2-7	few	CASRQHLLGTGVFHEQYF	TGTGCCAGCAGACAACACCTTCTCGGGACAGGGGTGTTTCACGAGCAGTACTTC
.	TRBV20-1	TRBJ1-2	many	CSASRGRVTYGYTF	TGCAGTGCTAGCCGGGGCCGTGTTACCTATGGCTACACCTTC
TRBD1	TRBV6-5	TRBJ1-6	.	CASSQIQGSPLHF	TGTGCCAGCAGTCAAATACAGGGGTCACCCCTCCACTTT
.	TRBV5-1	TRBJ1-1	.	CASTLARGQTEAFF	TGCGCCAGCACCCTGGCTCGGGGGCAGACTGAAGCTTTCTTT
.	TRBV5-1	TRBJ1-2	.	CASSLFTAANYGYTF	TGCGCCAGCAGCTTGTTCACAGCAGCTAACTATGGCTACACCTTC
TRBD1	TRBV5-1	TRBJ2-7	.	CASSLEQGNYFEQYF	TGCGCCAGCAGCTTGGAACAGGGGAACTATTTCGAGCAGTACTTC